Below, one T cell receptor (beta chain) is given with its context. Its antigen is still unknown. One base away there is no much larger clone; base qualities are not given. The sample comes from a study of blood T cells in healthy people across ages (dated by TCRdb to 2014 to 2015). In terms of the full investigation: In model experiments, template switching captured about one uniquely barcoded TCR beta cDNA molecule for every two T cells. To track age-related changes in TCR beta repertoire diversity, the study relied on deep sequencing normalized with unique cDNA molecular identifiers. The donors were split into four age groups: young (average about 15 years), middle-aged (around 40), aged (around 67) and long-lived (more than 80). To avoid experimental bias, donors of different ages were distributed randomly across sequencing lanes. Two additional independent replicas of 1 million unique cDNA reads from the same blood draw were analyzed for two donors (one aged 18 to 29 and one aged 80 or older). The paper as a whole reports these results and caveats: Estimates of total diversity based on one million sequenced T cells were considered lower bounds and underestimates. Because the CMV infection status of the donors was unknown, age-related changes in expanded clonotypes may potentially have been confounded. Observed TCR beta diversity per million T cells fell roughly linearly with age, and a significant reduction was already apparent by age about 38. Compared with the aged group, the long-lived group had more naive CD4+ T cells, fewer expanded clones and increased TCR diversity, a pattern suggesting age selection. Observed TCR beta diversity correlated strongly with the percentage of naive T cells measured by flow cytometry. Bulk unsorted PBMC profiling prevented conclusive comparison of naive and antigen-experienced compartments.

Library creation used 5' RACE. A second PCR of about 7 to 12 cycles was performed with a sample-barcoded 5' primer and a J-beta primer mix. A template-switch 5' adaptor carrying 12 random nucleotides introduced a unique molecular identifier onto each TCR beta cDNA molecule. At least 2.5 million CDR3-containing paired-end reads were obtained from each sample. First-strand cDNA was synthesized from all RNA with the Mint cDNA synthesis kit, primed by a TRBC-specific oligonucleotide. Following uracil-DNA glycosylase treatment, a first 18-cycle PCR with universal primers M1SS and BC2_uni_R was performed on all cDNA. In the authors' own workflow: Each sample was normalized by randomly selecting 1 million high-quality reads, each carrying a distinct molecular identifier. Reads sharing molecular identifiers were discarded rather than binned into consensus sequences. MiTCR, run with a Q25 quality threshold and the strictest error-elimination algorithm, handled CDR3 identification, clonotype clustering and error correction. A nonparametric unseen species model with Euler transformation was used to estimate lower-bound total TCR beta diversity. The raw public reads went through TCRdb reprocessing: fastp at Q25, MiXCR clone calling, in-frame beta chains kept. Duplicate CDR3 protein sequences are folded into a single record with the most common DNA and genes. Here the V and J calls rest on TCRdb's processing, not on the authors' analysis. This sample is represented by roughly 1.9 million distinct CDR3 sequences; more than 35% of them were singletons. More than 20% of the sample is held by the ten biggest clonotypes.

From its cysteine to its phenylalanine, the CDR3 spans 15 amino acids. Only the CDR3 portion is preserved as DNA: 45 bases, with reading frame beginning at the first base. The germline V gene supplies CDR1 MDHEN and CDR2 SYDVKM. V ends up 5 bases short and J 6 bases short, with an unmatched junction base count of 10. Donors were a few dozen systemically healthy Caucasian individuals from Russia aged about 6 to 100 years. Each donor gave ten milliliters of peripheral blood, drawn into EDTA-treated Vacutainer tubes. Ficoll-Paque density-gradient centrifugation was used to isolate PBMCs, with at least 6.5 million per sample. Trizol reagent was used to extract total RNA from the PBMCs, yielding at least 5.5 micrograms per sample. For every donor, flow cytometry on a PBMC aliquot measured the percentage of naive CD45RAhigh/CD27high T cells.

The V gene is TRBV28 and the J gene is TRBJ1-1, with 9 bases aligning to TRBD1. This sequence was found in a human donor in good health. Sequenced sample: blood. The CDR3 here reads CASSTPGTGKPEAFF. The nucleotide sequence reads TGTGCCAGCAGTACCCCCGGGACAGGGAAGCCTGAAGCTTTCTTT.